This T cell receptor beta chain was profiled in a study of T cell changes during pregnancy in multiple sclerosis. Clones were read by immunoSEQ multiplex PCR, and TCRdb kept only the in-frame ones, dropping some. The data show approximately 110,000 clones, 80% to 95% seen once. Germline V gene data show CDR1 as GTSNPN and CDR2 as SVGIG (reference sequence). The CDR3 is 12 amino acids. The germline V and J ends were trimmed by 5 bases and 0 bases, with 8 bases remaining between them. Here the sequenced sample was peripheral blood, taken in the third trimester of pregnancy. The receptor's source is a female donor with multiple sclerosis, enrolled in a pregnancy study. The J gene is TRBJ2-7, the V gene TRBV30; a possible D gene is TRBD1 (6 bases). The CDR3 loop is CAWVDSSYEQYF. CDR3 nucleotide sequence: TGTGCCTGGGTGGACAGCTCCTACGAGCAGTACTTC.